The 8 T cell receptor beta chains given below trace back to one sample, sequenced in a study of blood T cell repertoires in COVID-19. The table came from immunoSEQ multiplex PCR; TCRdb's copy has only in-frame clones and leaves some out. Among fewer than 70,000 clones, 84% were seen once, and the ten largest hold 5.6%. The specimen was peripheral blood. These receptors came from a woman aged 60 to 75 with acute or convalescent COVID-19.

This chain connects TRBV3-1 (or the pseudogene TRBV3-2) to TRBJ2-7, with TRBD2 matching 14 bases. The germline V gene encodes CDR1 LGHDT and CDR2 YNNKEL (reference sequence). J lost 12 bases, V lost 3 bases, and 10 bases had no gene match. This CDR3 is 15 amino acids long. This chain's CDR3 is CASSHATSGGASWYF. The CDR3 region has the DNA TGTGCCAGCAGCCATGCGACTAGCGGGGGGGCTTCGTGGTACTTC.

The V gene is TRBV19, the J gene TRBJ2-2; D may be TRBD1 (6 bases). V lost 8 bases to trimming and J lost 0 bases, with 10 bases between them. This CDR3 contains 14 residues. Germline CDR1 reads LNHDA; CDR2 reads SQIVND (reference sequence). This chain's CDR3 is CASETGTNTGELFF. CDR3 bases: TGTGCCAGTGAGACAGGAACGAACACCGGGGAGCTGTTTTTT.

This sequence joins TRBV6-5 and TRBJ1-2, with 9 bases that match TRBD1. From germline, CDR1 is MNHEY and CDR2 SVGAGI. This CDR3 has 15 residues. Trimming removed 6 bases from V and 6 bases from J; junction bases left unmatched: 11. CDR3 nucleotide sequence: TGTGCCAGCAGAATTGACAGGGGGTCTTCGGATGGCTACACCTTC. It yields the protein CASRIDRGSSDGYTF.

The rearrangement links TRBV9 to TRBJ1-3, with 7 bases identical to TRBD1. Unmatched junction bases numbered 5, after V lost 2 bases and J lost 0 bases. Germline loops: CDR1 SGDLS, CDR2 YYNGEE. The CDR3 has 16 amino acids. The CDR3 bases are TGTGCCAGCAGCGTGTTGGGACAGTCCTCTGGAAACACCATATATTTT. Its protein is CASSVLGQSSGNTIYF.

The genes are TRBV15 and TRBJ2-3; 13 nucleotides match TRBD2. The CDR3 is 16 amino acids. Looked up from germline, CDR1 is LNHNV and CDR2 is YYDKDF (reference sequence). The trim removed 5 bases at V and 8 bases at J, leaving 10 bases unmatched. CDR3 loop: CATSYGLAGAEGTQYF. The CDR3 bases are TGTGCCACCAGCTATGGACTAGCGGGGGCGGAGGGTACGCAGTATTTT.

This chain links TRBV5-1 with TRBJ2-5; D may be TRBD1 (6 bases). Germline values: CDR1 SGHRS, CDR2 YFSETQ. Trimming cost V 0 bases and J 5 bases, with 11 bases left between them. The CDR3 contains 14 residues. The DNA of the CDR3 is TGCGCCAGCAGCTTGGAGGGCCAGGGGGAGACCCAGTACTTC. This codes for CASSLEGQGETQYF.

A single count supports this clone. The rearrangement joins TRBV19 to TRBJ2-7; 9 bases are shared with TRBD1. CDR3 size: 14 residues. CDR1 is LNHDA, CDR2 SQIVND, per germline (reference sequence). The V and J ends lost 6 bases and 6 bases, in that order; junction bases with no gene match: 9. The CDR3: CASSGQGNVLEQYF. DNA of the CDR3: TGTGCCAGTAGCGGACAGGGGAACGTCCTCGAGCAGTACTTC.

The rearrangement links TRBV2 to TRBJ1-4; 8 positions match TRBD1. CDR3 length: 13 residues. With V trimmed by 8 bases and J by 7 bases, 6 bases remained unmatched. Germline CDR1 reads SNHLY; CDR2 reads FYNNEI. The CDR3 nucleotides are TGTGCCAGCGGGACAGGATCCGGTGAAAAACTGTTTTTT. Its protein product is CASGTGSGEKLFF.